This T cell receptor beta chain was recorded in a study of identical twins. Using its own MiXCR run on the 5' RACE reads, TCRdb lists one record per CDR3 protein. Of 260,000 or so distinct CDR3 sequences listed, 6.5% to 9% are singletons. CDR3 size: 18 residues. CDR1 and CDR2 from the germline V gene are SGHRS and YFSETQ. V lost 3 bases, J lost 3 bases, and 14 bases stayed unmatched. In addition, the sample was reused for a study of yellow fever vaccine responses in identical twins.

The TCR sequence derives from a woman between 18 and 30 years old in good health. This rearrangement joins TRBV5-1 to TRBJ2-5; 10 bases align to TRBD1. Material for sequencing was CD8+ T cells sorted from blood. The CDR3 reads CASSSAHYDRGLEETQYF. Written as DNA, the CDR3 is TGCGCCAGCAGCTCCGCCCACTACGACAGGGGGCTGGAAGAGACCCAGTACTTC.